This T cell receptor (beta chain) was obtained from a study of T cell responses to AZD1222 COVID-19 vaccine (TCRdb year 2021). Concerning the study at large: A total of about 230 trial participants underwent TCR sequencing, of whom some 210 received two doses of AZD1222 and about 25 received two doses of the MenACWY control vaccine. Trial participants were enrolled by age into subgroups of 18-55, 56-69 and 70-plus years, and around 140, 26 and 57 TCR-sequenced participants, respectively, were included in these subgroups.

The CDR3 regions of human TCRbeta chains were analyzed by immunosequencing. On the study's bioinformatics: TCRs in the repertoires were compared against a reference library of SARS-CoV-2-specific TCRs that had been generated with the MIRA antigen-specificity platform. Breadth meant the fraction of unique TCRs that were SARS-CoV-2-associated, whereas depth meant the fraction of total T cells that were SARS-CoV-2-associated. Using the MIRA data, each spike-specific TCR was mapped to the spike region that the TCR reacts to and placed in a CD4 or CD8 class. Log10-transformed breadth and depth values were compared by one-way ANOVA with Sidak's multiple comparisons tests. Entries here come from immuneACCESS through TCRdb and include only in-frame sequences with V and J called. Some clones fail to appear in such tables; in the studies checked, an unresolved V gene covers under half of the shortfall, and the cause of the remainder is unknown. V and J calls plus clone size are reproduced from that table; the DNA served to infer D and trimming. This sample holds about 150,000 clones; about 93% were observed only once. The ten most abundant clones make up 2.5% to 3% of the sample.

What this sample's time point label stands for: baseline before first vaccination. The sample's treatment or condition label, decoded: meningococcal conjugate vaccine given as trial control. The vaccinee samples were drawn from two UK trials, COV001 and COV002, one of which was a single-blind randomized controlled phase 2/3 trial testing AZD1222 (ChAdOx1 nCoV-19) in healthy adults. Trial participant PBMC samples were collected at day 0 and day 28 after the second dose for TCRbeta chain sequencing. Turning to this clone: Its cognate antigen has yet to be identified. The sample holds no much larger clone one base away, and base qualities are not on file.

CDR1 and CDR2 were assigned from the germline V gene as SGHDN and FVKESK. The junction shows trimming of 3 bases on V and 6 bases on J, plus 5 bases between the germline ends. CDR3 length: 12 amino acids, cysteine to phenylalanine. The only DNA kept is the CDR3, 36 bases in frame from the first base. The investigation overall reported the following: The whole spike protein was spanned by vaccine-associated CD4 TCRs, and dominant responses were seen in regions 160-218 and 743-854. Conclusions about previously exposed vaccinees were limited because only five to seven AZD1222 recipients were SARS-CoV-2 seropositive at baseline. Most participants were white British and females outnumbered males, and the authors suggested that clonal diversity may have been underestimated. In the small 56-69-year group, the increase in depth fell short of significance, most likely because of low power. No day 14 peak-response samples were available, so repertoires were characterized only after the peak T cell response. After two AZD1222 doses, spike-specific TCR breadth and depth were significantly higher than at day 0 and than in MenACWY recipients. Epitopes outside the regions mutated in the B.1.351 and B.1.1.7 variants were reportedly recognized by nearly half of the unique spike-specific TCRs.

This TCR came from an adult in good health. Material: peripheral blood, obtained on day 0 of MenACWY control vaccination. In this chain, TRBV14 is recombined with TRBJ2-2, with the D gene not clear enough to name. The nucleotide sequence is given as TGTGCCAGCAGCCACCGAGCCGGGGAGCTGTTTTTT. Its product reads: CASSHRAGELFF.